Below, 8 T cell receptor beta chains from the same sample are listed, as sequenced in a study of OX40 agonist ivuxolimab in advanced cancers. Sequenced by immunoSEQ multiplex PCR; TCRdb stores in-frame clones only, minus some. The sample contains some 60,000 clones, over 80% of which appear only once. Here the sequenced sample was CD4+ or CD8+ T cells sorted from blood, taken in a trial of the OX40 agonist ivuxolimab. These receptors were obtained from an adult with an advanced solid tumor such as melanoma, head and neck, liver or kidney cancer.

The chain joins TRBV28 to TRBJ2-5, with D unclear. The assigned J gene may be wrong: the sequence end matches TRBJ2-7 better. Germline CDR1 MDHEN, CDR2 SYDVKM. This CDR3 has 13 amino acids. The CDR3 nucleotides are TGTGCCAGCGGGTCCGCCGAACCCTACGAGCAGTACTTC. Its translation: CASGSAEPYEQYF.

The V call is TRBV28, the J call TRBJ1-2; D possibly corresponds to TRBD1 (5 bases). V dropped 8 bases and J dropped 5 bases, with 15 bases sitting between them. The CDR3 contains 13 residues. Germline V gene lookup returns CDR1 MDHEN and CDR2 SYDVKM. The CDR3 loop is CASFGGGIYGYTF. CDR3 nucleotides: TGTGCCAGCTTCGGGGGGGGTATATATGGCTACACCTTC.

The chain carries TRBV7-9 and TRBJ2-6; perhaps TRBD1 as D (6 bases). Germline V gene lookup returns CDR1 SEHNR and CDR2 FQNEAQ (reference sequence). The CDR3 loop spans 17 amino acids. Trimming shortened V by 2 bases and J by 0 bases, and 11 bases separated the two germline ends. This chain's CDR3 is CASSLLGQSSGANVLTF. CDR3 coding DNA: TGTGCCAGCAGCTTATTAGGACAGAGCTCTGGGGCCAACGTCCTGACTTTC. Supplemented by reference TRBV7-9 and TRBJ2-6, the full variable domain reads DTGVSQNPRHKITKRGQNVTFRCDPISEHNRLYWYRQTLGQGPEFLTYFQNEAQLEKSRLLSDRFSAERPKGSFSTLEIQRTEQGDSAMYLCASSLLGQSSGANVLTFGAGSRLTVL.

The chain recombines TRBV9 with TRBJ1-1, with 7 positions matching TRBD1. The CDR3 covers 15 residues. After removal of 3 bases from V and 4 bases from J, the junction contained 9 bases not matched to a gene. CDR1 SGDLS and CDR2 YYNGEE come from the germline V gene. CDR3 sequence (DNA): TGTGCCAGCAGCGGCGTACAGGGGTCGACCACTGAAGCTTTCTTT. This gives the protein CASSGVQGSTTEAFF.

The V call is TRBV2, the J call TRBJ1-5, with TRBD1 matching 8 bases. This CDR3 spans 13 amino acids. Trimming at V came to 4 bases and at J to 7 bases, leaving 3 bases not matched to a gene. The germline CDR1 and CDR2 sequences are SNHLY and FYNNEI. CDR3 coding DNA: TGTGCCAGCAGTGGGGACAGGAGGCAGCCCCAGCATTTT. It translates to CASSGDRRQPQHF.

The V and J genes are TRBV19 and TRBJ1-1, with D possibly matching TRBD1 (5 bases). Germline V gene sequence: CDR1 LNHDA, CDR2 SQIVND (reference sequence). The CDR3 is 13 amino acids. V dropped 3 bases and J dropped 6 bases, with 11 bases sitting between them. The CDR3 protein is CASSIGGLAEAFF. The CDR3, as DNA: TGTGCCAGTAGTATTGGGGGACTGGCTGAAGCTTTCTTT.

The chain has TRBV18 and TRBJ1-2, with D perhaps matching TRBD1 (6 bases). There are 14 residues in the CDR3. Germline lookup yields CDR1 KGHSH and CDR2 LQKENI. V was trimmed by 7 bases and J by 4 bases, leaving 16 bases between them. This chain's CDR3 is CASLQGTASYGYTF. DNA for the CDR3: TGTGCCAGCTTACAGGGTACAGCAAGCTATGGCTACACCTTC. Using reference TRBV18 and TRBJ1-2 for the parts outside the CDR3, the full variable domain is NAGVMQNPRHLVRRRGQEARLRCSPMKGHSHVYWYRQLPEEGLKFMVYLQKENIIDESGMPKERFSAEFPKEGPSILRIQQVVRGDSAAYFCASLQGTASYGYTFGSGTRLTVV.

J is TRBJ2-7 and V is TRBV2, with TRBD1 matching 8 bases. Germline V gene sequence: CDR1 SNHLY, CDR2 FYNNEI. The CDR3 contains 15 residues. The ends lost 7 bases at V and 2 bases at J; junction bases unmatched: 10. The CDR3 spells CASTEQGVATYEQYF. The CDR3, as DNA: TGTGCCAGCACCGAACAGGGGGTAGCAACCTACGAGCAGTACTTC.